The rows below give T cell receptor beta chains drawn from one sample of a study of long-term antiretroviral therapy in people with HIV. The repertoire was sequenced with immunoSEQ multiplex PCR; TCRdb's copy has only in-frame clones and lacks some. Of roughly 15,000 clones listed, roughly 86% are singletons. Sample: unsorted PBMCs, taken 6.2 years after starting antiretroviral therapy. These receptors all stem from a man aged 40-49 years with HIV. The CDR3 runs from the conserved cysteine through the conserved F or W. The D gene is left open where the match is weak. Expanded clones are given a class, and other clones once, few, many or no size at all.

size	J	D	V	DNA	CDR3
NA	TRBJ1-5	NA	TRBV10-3	TGTGCCATCAGTGAAAAGGGGAAGAATCAGCCCCAGCATTTT	CAISEKGKNQPQHF
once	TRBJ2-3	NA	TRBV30	TGTGCCTGGAGTGTACCAGATACGCAGTATTTT	CAWSVPDTQYF
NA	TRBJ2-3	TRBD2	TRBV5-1	TGCGCCAGCAGCGGGGGGGGTTCAGATACGCAGTATTTT	CASSGGGSDTQYF
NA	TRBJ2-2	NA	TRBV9	TGTGCCAGCAGCGTAGGGGGGCTGAACACGGAGCTGTTTTTT	CASSVGGLNTELFF
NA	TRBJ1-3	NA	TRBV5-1	TGCGCCAGCAGCTTGGTACCCGGGACCCTCTCTGGAAACACCATATATTTT	CASSLVPGTLSGNTIYF
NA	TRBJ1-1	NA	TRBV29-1	TGCAGCGTTGATTTGGGGGGCCCTGGCACTGAAGCTTTCTTT	CSVDLGGPGTEAFF
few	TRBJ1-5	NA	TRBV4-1	TGCGCCAGCAGCCAAGTACAGGGAAATCAGCCCCAGCATTTT	CASSQVQGNQPQHF
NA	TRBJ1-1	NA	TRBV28	TGTGCCAGCACACGACAGCGCCGGAACACTGAAGCTTTCTTT	CASTRQRRNTEAFF
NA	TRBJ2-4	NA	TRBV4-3	TGCGCCAGCAGCCAAGTTTTAGCCAAAAACATTCAGTACTTC	CASSQVLAKNIQYF
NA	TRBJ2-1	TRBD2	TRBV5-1	TGCGCCAGCAGCTCTGGGAGGGCCGCGAACAATGAGCAGTTCTTC	CASSSGRAANNEQFF
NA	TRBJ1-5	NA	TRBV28	TGTGCCAGCACCAACGGACAGCTAAATCAGCCCCAGCATTTT	CASTNGQLNQPQHF
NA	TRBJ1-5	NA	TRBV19	TGTGCCAGTAGTATAGTCGGGGATAGCAATCAGCCCCAGCATTTT	CASSIVGDSNQPQHF
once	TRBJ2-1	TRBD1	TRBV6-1	TGTGCCAGCAGAGAAACTATACAGGGGGGCGAGCAGTTCTTC	CASRETIQGGEQFF
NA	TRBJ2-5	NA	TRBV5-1	TGCGCCAGCAGCTTGATGGGCAGAACCCTCCAAGAGACCCAGTACTTC	CASSLMGRTLQETQYF
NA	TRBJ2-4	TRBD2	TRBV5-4	TGTGCCAGCAGCTTGGCCGGAGCGGGGTTGTTAAGAAACATTCAGTACTTC	CASSLAGAGLLRNIQYF
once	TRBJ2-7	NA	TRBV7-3	TGTGCCAGCAGCTTAAATGCAGGATCTGAGCAGTACTTC	CASSLNAGSEQYF
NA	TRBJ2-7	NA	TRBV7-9	TGTGCCAGCAGCTTTGACTCCTACGAGCAGTACTTC	CASSFDSYEQYF
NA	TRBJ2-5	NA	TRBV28	TGTGCCAGCAGTTTTGGGGGGATAGGACTCCAAGAGACCCAGTACTTC	CASSFGGIGLQETQYF
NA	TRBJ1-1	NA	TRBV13	TGTGCCAGCAGCTCCCTGGACTTAAACACTGAAGCTTTCTTT	CASSSLDLNTEAFF
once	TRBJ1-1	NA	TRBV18	TGTGCCAGCTCTGGGGGGAGGAACACTGAAGCTTTCTTT	CASSGGRNTEAFF
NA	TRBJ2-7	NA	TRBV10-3	TGTGCCATCAGCGACCCGGACGGTCCCTACGAGCAGTACTTC	CAISDPDGPYEQYF
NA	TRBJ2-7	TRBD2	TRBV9	TGTGCCAGCAGCAAATCCAGCGGGAGTCCTTACGAGCAGTACTTC	CASSKSSGSPYEQYF
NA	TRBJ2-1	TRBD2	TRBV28	TGTGCCAGCAACTCAAAAGCGGGAGCTTACAATGAGCAGTTCTTC	CASNSKAGAYNEQFF
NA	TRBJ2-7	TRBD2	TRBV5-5	TGTGCCAGCAGCTCCCGGACTAGCGGGAGTTTCTACGAGCAGTACTTC	CASSSRTSGSFYEQYF
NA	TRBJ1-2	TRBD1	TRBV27	TGTGCCAGCAGTTTAGGGACAGGACAAGGCTACACCTTC	CASSLGTGQGYTF
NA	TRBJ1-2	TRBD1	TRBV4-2	TGTGCCAGCAGCCCCGGGACAGAACGAACTTATGGCTACACCTTC	CASSPGTERTYGYTF
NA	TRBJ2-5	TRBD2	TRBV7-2	TGTGCCAGCAGCTCTCTTTTCTTAGCGGGAGGGTGGGAGACCCAGTACTTC	CASSSLFLAGGWETQYF
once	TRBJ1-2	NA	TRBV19	TGTGCCAGTAGTATATCCGGAGGGGTTAACTATGGCTACACCTTC	CASSISGGVNYGYTF
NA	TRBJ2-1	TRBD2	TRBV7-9	TGTGCCAGCAGCTTCAGCGGGAGCTCCTACAATGAGCAGTTCTTC	CASSFSGSSYNEQFF
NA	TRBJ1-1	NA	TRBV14	TGTGCCAGCAGCCAATTTGGCCTAGGGAACACTGAAGCTTTCTTT	CASSQFGLGNTEAFF
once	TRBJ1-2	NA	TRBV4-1	TGCGCCAGCAGCCCGCGAGATGTACAGGAGCTACCCCGAGGCTACACCTTC	CASSPRDVQELPRGYTF
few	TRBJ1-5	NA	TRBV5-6	TGTGCCAGCAGTAAAACAGGAAATAGCAATCAGCCCCAGCATTTT	CASSKTGNSNQPQHF
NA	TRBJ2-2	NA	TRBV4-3	TGCGCCAGCAGCCAAGTAACCGGGGAGCTGTTTTTT	CASSQVTGELFF
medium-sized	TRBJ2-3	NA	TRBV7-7	TGTGCTAGCAGCTTAGGGGTGTATGAGGGCACAGATACGCAGTATTTT	CASSLGVYEGTDTQYF
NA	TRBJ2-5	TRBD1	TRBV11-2	TGTGCCAGCAGCTTAGGACAGGGACCCGAAGAGACCCAGTACTTC	CASSLGQGPEETQYF
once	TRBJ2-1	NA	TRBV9	TGTGCCAGCAGCGTAGGACCCGACAGTTTGTTCTTC	CASSVGPDSLFF
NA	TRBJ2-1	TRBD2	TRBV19	TGTGCCAGTAGTCGACTAGCGGACTCCTACAATGAGCAGTTCTTC	CASSRLADSYNEQFF
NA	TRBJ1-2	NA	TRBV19	TGTGCCAGTAGCCCGGCCGGGCATTATGGCTACACCTTC	CASSPAGHYGYTF
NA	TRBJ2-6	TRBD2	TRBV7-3	TGTGCCAGCAGCTTACCCTCGGGACTAGCGGGAGGGAATATCTCTGGGGCCAACGTCCTGACTTTC	CASSLPSGLAGGNISGANVLTF
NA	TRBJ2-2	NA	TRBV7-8	TGTGCCAGCAGCACCTCTTACACCGGGGAGCTGTTTTTT	CASSTSYTGELFF
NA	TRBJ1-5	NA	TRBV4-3	TGCGCCAGCAGCCAAGATGGCCAGTCCGAGCCCCAGCATTTT	CASSQDGQSEPQHF
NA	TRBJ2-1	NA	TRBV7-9	TGTGCCAGCAGCTTTGGGGGAAACAATGAGCAGTTCTTC	CASSFGGNNEQFF
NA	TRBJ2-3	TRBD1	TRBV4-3	TGCGCCAGCAGCCATTCACAGGGGGCCCTAACGGATACGCAGTATTTT	CASSHSQGALTDTQYF
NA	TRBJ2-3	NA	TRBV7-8	TGTGCCAGCAGCGTAATGCGGACGAGGGCCCCTAGCACAGATACGCAGTATTTT	CASSVMRTRAPSTDTQYF
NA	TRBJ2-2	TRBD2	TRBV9	TGTGCCAGCAGCGTAGGGCCTAGCGGGAGGAATACCGGGGAGCTGTTTTTT	CASSVGPSGRNTGELFF
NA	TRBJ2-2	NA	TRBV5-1	TGCGCCAGCAGCGAGAGGACCACCGGGGAGCTGTTTTTT	CASSERTTGELFF
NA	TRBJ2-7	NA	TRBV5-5	TGTGCCAGCAGCTTGGTCTTGGCCAGAACCTACGAGCAGTACTTC	CASSLVLARTYEQYF
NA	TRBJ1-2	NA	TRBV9	TGTGCCAGCAGAGACGACAGAACCTATGGCTACACCTTC	CASRDDRTYGYTF
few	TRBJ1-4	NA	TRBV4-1	TGCGCCAGCAGCCAAGCCTCCAGTAGTAATGAAAAACTGTTTTTT	CASSQASSSNEKLFF
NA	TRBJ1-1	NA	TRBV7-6	TGTGCCAGCAGCCCGGGGGACGGAGTCACTGAAGCTTTCTTT	CASSPGDGVTEAFF
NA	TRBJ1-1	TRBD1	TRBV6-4	TGTGCCAGCAGTCCCGACAGGGACACTGAAGCTTTCTTT	CASSPDRDTEAFF
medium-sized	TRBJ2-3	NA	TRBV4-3	TGCGCCAGCAGCCAAGACAGATCCACAGATACGCAGTATTTT	CASSQDRSTDTQYF
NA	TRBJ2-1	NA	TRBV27	TGTGCCAGCAGTTTAAGGGACATCGACTACAATGAGCAGTTCTTC	CASSLRDIDYNEQFF
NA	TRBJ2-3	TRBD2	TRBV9	TGTGCCAGCAGCGTTCTAGCGGGAGGTGGCACAGATACGCAGTATTTT	CASSVLAGGGTDTQYF
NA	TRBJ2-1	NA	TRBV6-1	TGTGCCAGCAGTGAAGACTTAGCTCCTCCCAATGAGCAGTTCTTC	CASSEDLAPPNEQFF